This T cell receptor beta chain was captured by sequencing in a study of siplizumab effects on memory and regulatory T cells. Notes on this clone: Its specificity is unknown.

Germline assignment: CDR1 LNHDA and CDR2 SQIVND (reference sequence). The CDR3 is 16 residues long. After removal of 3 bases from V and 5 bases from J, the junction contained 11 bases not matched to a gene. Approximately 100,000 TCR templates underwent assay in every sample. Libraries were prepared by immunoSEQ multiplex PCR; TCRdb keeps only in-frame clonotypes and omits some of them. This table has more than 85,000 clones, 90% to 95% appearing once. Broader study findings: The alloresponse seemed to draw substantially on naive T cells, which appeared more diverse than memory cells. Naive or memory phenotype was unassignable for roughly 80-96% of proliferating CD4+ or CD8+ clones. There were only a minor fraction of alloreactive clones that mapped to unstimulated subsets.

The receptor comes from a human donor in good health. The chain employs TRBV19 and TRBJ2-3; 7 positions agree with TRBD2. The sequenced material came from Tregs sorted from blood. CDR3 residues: CASSIRSGTRLDTQYF. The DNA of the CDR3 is TGTGCCAGTAGTATTAGGAGCGGGACCCGGTTAGATACGCAGTATTTT.